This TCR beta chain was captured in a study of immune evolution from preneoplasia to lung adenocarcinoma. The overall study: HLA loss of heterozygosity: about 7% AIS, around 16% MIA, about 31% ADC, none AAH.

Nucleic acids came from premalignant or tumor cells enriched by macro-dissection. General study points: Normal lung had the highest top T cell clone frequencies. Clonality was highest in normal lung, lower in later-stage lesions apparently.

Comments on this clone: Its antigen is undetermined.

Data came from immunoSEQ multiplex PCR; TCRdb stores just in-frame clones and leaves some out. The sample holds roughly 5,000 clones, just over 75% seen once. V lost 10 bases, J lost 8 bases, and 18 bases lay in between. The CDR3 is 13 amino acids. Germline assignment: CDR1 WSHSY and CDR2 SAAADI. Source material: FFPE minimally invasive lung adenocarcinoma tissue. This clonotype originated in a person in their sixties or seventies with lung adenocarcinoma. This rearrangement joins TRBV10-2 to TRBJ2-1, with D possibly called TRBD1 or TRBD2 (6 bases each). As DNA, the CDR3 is TGCGCCATCCAGAAGGTCGGGGGCGATGAGCAGTTCTTC. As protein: CAIQKVGGDEQFF.